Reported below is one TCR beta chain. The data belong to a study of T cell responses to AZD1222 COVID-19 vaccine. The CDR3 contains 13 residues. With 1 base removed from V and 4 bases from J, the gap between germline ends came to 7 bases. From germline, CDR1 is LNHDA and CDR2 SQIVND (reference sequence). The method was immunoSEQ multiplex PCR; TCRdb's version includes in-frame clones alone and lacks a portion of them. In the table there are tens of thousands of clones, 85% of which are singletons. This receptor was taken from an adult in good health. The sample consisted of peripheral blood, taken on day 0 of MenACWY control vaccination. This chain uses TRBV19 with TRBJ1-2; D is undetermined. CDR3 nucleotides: TGTGCCAGTAGTATAGCACGGCCCTATGGCTACACCTTC. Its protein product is CASSIARPYGYTF.